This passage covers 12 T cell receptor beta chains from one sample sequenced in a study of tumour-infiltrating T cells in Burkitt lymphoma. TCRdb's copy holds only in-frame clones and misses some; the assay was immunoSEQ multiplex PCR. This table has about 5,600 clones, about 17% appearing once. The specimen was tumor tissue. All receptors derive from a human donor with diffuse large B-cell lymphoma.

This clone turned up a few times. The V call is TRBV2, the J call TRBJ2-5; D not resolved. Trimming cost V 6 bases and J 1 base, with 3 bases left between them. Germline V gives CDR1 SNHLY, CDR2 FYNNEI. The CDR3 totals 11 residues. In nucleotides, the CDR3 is TGTGCCAGCAGGGTCCAAGAGACCCAGTACTTC. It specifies CASRVQETQYF. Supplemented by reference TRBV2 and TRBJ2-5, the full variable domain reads EPEVTQTPSHQVTQMGQEVILRCVPISNHLYFYWYRQILGQKVEFLVSFYNNEISEKSEIFDDQFSVERPDGSNFTLKIRSTKLEDSAMYFCASRVQETQYFGPGTRLLVL.

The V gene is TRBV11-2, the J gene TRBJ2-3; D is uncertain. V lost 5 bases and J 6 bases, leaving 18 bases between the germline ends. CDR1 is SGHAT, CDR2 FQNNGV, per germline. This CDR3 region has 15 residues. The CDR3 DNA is TGTGCCAGCAGCCTTCTTTCCTCCATCCCGGATACGCAGTATTTT. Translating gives CASSLLSSIPDTQYF.

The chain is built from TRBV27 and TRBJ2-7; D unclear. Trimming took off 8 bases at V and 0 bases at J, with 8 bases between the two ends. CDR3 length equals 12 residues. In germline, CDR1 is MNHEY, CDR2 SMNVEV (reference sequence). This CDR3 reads CASAASSYEQYF. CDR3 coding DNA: TGTGCCAGCGCCGCTAGCTCCTACGAGCAGTACTTC.

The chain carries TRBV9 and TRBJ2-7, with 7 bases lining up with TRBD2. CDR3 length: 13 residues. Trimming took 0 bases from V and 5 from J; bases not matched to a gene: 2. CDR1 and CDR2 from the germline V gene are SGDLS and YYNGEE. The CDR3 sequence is CASSVGSGDEQYF. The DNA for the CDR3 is TGTGCCAGCAGCGTAGGGAGCGGGGACGAGCAGTACTTC.

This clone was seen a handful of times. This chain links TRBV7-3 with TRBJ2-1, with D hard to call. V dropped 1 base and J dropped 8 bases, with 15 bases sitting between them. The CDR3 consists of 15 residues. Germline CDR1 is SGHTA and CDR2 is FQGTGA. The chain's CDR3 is CASSLKGLRGDEQFF. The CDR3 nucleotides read TGTGCCAGCAGCTTAAAGGGTCTGCGAGGCGATGAGCAGTTCTTC. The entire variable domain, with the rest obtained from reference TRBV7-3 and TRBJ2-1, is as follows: GAGVSQTPSNKVTEKGKYVELRCDPISGHTALYWYRQSLGQGPEFLIYFQGTGAADDSGLPNDRFFAVRPEGSVSTLKIQRTERGDSAVYLCASSLKGLRGDEQFFGPGTRLTVL.

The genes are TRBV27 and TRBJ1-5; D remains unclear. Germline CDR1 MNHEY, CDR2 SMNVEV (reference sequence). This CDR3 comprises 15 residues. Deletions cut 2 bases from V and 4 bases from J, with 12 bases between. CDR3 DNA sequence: TGTGCCAGCAGTTTAGAGGGAATAGGTAATCAGCCCCAGCATTTT. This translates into CASSLEGIGNQPQHF.

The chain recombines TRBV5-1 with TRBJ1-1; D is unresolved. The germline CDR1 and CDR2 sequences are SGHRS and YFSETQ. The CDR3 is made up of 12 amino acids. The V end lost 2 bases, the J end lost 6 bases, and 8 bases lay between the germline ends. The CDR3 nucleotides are TGCGCCAGCAGCTTTGGAGGGCCTGAAGCTTTCTTT. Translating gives CASSFGGPEAFF.

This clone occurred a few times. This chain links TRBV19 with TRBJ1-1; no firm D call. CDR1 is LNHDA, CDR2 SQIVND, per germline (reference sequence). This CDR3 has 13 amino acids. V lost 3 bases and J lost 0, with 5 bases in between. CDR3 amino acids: CASSITMNTEAFF. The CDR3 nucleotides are TGTGCCAGTAGTATCACGATGAACACTGAAGCTTTCTTT.

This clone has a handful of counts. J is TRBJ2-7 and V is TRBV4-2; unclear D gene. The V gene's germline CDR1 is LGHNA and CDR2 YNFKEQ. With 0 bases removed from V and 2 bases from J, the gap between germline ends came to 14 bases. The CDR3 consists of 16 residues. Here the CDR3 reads CASSQDTLTAAYEQYF. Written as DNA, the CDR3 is TGTGCCAGCAGCCAAGACACACTTACTGCCGCCTACGAGCAGTACTTC.

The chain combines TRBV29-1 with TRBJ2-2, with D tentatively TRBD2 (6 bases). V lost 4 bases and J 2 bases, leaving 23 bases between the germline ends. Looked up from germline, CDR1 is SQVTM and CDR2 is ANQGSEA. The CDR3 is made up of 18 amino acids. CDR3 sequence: CSVVSPSLLADNTGELFF. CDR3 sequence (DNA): TGCAGCGTTGTATCCCCTTCCCTACTAGCAGATAACACCGGGGAGCTGTTTTTT.

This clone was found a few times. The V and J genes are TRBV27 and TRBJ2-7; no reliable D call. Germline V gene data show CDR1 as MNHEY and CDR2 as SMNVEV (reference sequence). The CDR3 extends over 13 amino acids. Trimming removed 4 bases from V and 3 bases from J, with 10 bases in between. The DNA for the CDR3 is TGTGCCAGCAGTTCTGGCTCCATCTACGAGCAGTACTTC. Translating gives CASSSGSIYEQYF.

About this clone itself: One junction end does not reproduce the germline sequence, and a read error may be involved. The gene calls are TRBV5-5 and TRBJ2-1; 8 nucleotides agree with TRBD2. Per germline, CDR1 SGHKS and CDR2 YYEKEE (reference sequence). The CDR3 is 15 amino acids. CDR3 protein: CASSSAGTSGNEQFF. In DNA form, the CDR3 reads TGTGCCAGCAGCTCGGCCGGGACTAGTGGCAATGAGCAATTCTTC. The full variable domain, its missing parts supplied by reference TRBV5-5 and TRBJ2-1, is DAGVTQSPTHLIKTRGQQVTLRCSPISGHKSVSWYQQVLGQGPQFIFQYYEKEERGRGNFPDRFSARQFPNYSSELNVNALLLGDSALYLCASSSAGTSGNEQFFGPGTRLTVL.